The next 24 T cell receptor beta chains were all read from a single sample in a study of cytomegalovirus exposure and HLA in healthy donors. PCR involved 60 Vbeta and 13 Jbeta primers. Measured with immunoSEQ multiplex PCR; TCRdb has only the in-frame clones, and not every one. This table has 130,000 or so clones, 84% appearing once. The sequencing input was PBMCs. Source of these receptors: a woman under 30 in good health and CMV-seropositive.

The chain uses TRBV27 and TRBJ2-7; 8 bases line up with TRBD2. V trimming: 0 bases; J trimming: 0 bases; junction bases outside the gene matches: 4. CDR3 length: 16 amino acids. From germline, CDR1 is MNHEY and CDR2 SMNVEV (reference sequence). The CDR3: CASSLSSSGASYEQYF. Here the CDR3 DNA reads TGTGCCAGCAGTTTATCGAGTAGCGGGGCCTCCTACGAGCAGTACTTC.

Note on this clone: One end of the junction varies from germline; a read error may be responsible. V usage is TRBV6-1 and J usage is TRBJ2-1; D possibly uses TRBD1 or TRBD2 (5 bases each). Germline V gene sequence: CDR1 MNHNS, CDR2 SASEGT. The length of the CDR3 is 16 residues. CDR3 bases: TGTGCCAGCAGGGAAGGGGAGTTAAGCTCCTACAATGAGCAGTTCTTC. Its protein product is CASREGELSSYNEQFF.

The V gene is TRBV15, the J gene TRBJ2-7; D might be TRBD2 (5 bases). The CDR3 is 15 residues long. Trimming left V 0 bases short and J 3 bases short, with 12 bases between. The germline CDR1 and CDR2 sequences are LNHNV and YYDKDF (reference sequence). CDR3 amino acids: CATSRDRGPHYEQYF. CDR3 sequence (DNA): TGTGCCACCAGCAGAGATCGAGGGCCCCACTACGAGCAGTACTTC.

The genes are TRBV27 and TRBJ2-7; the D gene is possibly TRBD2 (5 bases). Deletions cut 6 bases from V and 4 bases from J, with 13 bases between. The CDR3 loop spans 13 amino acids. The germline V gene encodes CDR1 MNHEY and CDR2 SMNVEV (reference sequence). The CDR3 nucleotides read TGTGCCAGCAGCCGCGGGCCCACATACGAGCAGTACTTC. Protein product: CASSRGPTYEQYF.

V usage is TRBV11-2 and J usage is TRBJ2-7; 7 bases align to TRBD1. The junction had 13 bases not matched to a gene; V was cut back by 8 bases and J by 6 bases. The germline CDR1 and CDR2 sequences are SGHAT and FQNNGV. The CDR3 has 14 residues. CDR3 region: CASRRGGASREQYF. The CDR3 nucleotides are TGTGCCAGCCGCCGAGGGGGCGCTAGCCGCGAGCAGTACTTC.

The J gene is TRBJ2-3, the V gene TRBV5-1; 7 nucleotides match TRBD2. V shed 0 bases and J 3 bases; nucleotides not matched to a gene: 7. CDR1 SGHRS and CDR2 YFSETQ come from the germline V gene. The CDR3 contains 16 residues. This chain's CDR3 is CASSLEAAGKTDTQYF. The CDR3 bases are TGCGCCAGCAGCTTGGAGGCAGCGGGGAAAACAGATACGCAGTATTTT.

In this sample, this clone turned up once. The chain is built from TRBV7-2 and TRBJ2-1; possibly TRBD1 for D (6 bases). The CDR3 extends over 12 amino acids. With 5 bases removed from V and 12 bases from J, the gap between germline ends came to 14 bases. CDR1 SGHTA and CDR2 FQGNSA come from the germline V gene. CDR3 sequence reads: CASSHREWGQFF. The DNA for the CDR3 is TGTGCCAGCAGCCACAGGGAATGGGGGCAGTTCTTC. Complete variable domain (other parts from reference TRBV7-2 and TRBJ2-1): GAGVSQSPSNKVTEKGKDVELRCDPISGHTALYWYRQSLGQGLEFLIYFQGNSAPDKSGLPSDRFSAERTGGSVSTLTIQRTQQEDSAVYLCASSHREWGQFFGPGTRLTVL.

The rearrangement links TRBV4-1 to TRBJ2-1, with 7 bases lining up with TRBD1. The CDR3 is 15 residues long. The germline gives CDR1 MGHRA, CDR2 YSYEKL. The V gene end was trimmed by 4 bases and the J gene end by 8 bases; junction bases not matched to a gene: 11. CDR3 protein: CASSLVQGMSYEQFF. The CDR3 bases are TGCGCCAGCAGCCTAGTACAGGGGATGTCCTATGAGCAGTTCTTC.

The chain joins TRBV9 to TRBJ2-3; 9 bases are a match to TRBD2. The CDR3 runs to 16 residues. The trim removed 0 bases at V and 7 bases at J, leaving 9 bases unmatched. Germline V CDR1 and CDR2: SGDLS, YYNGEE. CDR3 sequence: CASSVVNSGGGYTQYF. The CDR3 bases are TGTGCCAGCAGCGTAGTTAATAGCGGGGGAGGTTATACGCAGTATTTT. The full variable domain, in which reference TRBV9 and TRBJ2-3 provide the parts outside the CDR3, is DSGVTQTPKHLITATGQRVTLRCSPRSGDLSVYWYQQSLDQGLQFLIQYYNGEERAKGNILERFSAQQFPDLHSELNLSSLELGDSALYFCASSVVNSGGGYTQYFGPGTRLTVL.

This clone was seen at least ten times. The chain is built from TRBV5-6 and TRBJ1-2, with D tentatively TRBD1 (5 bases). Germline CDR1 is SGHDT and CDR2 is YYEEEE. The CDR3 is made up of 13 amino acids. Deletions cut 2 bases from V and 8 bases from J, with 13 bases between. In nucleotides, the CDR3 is TGTGCCAGCAGCTTAGACGGTAGGGGCGGCTACACCTTC. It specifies CASSLDGRGGYTF. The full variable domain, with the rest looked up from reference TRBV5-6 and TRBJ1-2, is DAGVTQSPTHLIKTRGQQVTLRCSPKSGHDTVSWYQQALGQGPQFIFQYYEEEERQRGNFPDRFSGHQFPNYSSELNVNALLLGDSALYLCASSLDGRGGYTFGSGTRLTVV.

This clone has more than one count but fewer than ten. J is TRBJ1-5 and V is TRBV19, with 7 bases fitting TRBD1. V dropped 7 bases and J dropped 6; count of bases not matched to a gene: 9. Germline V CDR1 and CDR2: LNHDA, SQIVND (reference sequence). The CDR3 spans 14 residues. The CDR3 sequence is CASTVQGIGQPQHF. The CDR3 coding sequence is TGTGCCAGTACCGTACAGGGGATTGGTCAGCCCCAGCATTTT.

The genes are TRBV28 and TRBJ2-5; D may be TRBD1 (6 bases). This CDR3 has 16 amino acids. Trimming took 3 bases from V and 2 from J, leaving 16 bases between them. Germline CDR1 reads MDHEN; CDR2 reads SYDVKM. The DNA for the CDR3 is TGTGCCAGCAGTTTTCACAGGGACCCCCCACAAGAGACCCAGTACTTC. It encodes CASSFHRDPPQETQYF.

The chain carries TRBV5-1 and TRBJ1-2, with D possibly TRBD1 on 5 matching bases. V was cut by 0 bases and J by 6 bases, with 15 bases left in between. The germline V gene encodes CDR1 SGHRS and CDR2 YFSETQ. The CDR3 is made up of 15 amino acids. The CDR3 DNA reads TGCGCCAGCAGCTTGGAGCAGGGCGCGTACGATGGCTACACCTTC. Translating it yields CASSLEQGAYDGYTF.

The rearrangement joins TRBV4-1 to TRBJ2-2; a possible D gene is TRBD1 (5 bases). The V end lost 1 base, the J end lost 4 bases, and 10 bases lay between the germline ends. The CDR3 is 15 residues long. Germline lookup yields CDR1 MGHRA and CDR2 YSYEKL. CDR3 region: CASSQVGQGTGELFF. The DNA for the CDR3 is TGCGCCAGCAGCCAAGTGGGGCAGGGCACCGGGGAGCTGTTTTTT.

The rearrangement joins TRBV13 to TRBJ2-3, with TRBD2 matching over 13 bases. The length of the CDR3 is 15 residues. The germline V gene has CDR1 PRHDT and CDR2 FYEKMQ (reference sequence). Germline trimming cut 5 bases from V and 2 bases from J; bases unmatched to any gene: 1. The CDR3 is CASSTSGGATDTQYF. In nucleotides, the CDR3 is TGTGCCAGCAGCACTAGCGGGGGGGCCACAGATACGCAGTATTTT.

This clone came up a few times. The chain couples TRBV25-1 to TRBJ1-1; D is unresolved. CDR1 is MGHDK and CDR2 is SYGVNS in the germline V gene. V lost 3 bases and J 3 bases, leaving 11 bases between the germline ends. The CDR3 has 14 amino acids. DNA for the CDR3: TGTGCCAGCAGTGATTGGCGGTCGGACACTGAAGCTTTCTTT. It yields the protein CASSDWRSDTEAFF.

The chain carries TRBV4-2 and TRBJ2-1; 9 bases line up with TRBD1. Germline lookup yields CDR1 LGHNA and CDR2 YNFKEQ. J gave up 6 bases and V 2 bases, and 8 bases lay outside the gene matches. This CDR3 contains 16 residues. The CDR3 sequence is CASSQNAGQGGNEQFF. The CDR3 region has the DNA TGTGCCAGCAGCCAAAATGCGGGACAGGGCGGCAATGAGCAGTTCTTC.

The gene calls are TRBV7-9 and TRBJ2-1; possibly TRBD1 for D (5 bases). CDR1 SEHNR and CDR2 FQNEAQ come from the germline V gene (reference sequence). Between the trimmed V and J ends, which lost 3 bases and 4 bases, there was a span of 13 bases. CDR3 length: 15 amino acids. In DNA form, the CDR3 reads TGTGCCAGCAGCTTTAGTCCAGGGCTTTACAATGAGCAGTTCTTC. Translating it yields CASSFSPGLYNEQFF.

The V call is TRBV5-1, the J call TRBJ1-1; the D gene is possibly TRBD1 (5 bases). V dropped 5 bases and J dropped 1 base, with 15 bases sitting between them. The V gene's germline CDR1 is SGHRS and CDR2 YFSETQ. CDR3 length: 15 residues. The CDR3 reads CASRPDPGQNTEAFF. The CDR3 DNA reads TGCGCCAGCAGACCTGACCCAGGACAGAACACTGAAGCTTTCTTT. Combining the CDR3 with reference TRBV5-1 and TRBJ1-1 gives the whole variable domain KAGVTQTPRYLIKTRGQQVTLSCSPISGHRSVSWYQQTPGQGLQFLFEYFSETQRNKGNFPGRFSGRQFSNSRSEMNVSTLELGDSALYLCASRPDPGQNTEAFFGQGTRLTVV.

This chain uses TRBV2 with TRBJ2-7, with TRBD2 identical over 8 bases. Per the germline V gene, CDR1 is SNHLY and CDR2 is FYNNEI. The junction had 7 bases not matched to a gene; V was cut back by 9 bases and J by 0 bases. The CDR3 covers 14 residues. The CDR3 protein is CARAVAGNSYEQYF. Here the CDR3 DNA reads TGTGCCAGAGCCGTAGCGGGGAACTCCTACGAGCAGTACTTC. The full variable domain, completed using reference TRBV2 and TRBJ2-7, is EPEVTQTPSHQVTQMGQEVILRCVPISNHLYFYWYRQILGQKVEFLVSFYNNEISEKSEIFDDQFSVERPDGSNFTLKIRSTKLEDSAMYFCARAVAGNSYEQYFGPGTRLTVT.

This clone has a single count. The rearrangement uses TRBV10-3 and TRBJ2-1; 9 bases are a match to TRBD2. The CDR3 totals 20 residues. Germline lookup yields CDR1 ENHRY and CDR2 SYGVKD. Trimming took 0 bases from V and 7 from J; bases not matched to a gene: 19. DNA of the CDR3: TGTGCCATCAGTGAGTCTTCTTGGGTCCCGGAGCGGGGGGTAGAAAATGAGCAGTTCTTC. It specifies CAISESSWVPERGVENEQFF.

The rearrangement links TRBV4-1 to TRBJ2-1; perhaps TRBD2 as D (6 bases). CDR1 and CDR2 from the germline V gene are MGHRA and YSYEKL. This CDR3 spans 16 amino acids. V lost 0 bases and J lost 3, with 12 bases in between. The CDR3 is CASSQDVTSRYNEQFF. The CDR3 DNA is TGCGCCAGCAGCCAAGATGTTACTAGCCGCTACAATGAGCAGTTCTTC.

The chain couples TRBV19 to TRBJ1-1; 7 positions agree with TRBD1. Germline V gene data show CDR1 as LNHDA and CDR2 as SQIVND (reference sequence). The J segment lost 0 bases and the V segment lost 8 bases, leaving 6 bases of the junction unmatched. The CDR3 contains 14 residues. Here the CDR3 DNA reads TGTGCCAGTGCCGGGACAGCATTGAACACTGAAGCTTTCTTT. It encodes CASAGTALNTEAFF.

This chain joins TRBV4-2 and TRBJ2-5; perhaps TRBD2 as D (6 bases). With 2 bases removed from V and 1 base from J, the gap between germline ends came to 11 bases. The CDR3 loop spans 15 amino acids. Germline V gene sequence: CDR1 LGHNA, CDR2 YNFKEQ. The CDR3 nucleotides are TGTGCCAGCAGCCAACGGCGGGGTATCCAAGAGACCCAGTACTTC. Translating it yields CASSQRRGIQETQYF.